This TCR beta chain is from a study of cytomegalovirus exposure and HLA in healthy donors. The study's findings and limits: Across HLA loci, a later analysis found differing TCR association rates, with DRB1 most and HLA-C fewest. The study assumed roughly uniform donor sequencing depth for presence/absence analyses. Later work showed greater clonal expansion in HLA-associated TCR beta chains than in equally common others.

Details on this clone: Antigen: not known.

PCR involved 60 Vbeta and 13 Jbeta primers. Profiling relied on immunoSEQ multiplex PCR, and the TCRdb table lists in-frame clones only, not all of them. The sample spans tens of thousands of clones; the ten largest clones claim approximately 0.58%. The V end was cut by 8 bases, the J end by 1 base, with 6 bases between. This CDR3 contains 12 residues. Germline CDR1 MNHEY, CDR2 SMNVEV (reference sequence). The sequenced material came from PBMCs. This rearrangement joins TRBV27 to TRBJ1-3; no definite D call. This TCR was recovered from a man over 45 in good health and CMV-seronegative. CDR3 sequence: CASRSSGNTIYF. DNA of the CDR3: TGTGCCAGCCGTAGTTCTGGAAACACCATATATTTT.